The 32 T cell receptor beta chains below were found in one sample sequenced in a study of vaccination and CD4 T cells after COVID-19 (dated by TCRdb to 2022 to 2024). The sample's treatment or condition label, in plain terms: roughly 10-day PBMC culture with coronavirus spike peptide pools or control peptides (ViraFEST assay). CD4+ T cells from unexposed donors were collected before the COVID-19 pandemic (2011-2018). For these receptors, no antigen is known. The library was obtained by PCR. TCRdb records Illumina iSeq 100 as the sequencer. TCR sequencing of DNA from cultured CD4+ T cells used the Oncomine TCR Beta short-read assay at the Johns Hopkins FTIC core. TCRdb reanalyzed the raw reads on its own, using fastp at Q25 for trimming and MiXCR for clone calling, and kept in-frame beta chains. When rows share a CDR3 protein, they turn into one entry using the most common DNA and genes. This sample has some 3,300 distinct CDR3 sequences in its table, and approximately 24% of those were observed once. 15% of the sample goes to the ten largest clones.

Sequencing used CD4+ T cells from blood, cultured in vitro. The receptors originated from a human donor in good health.

A few counts support this clonotype. The chain is built from TRBV19 and TRBJ1-2; TRBD1 agrees at 7 bases. The germline V gene encodes CDR1 LNHDA and CDR2 SQIVND (reference sequence). The junction had 16 bases not matched to a gene; V was cut back by 5 bases and J by 4 bases. This CDR3 is built from 17 residues. The chain's CDR3 is CASSHPRQGRVIYGYTF. The CDR3 bases are TGTGCCAGTAGTCACCCTCGACAGGGTCGGGTGATCTATGGCTACACCTTC.

The rearrangement joins TRBV2 to TRBJ2-5; D not certain. Trimming cost V 7 bases and J 3 bases, with 6 bases left between them. The CDR3 is 11 amino acids. Germline V gives CDR1 SNHLY, CDR2 FYNNEI. The CDR3 is CASTREETQYF. CDR3 bases: TGTGCCAGCACTCGGGAAGAGACCCAGTACTTC. Combining the CDR3 with reference TRBV2 and TRBJ2-5 gives the whole variable domain EPEVTQTPSHQVTQMGQEVILRCVPISNHLYFYWYRQILGQKVEFLVSFYNNEISEKSEIFDDQFSVERPDGSNFTLKIRSTKLEDSAMYFCASTREETQYFGPGTRLLVL.

This chain joins TRBV19 and TRBJ1-5; D remains ambiguous. The CDR3 sequence is 15 residues long. V was shortened by 11 bases and J by 0 bases, with 17 bases between the two germline ends. CDR1 is LNHDA, CDR2 SQIVND, per germline (reference sequence). The CDR3 DNA sequence: TGTGCCGGCCGCGTTTCGGCATATAGCAATCAGCCCCAGCATTTT. Amino acid sequence: CAGRVSAYSNQPQHF.

A few counts support this clonotype. The V and J genes are TRBV21-1 and TRBJ2-7; the D call in the table, TRBD1, was not verified against the DNA. TRBV21-1 is tagged as a pseudogene. The CDR3 covers 14 residues. In nucleotides, the CDR3 is TGTGCCAGCAGCAAAGTAAGGGGGGGGTTCGAGCAGTACTTC. Its protein is CASSKVRGGFEQYF.

The rearrangement joins TRBV7-8 to TRBJ1-1, with 7 bases lining up with TRBD1. V lost 3 bases to trimming and J lost 0 bases; unmatched junction nucleotides: 10. CDR1 is SGHVS and CDR2 is FQNEAQ in the germline V gene. The CDR3 covers 17 residues. The CDR3 here is CASSLLTGTLLNTEAFF. The CDR3 coding sequence is TGTGCCAGCAGCTTGTTGACAGGGACCTTATTGAACACTGAAGCTTTCTTT. The complete variable domain, with remaining parts taken from reference TRBV7-8 and TRBJ1-1, reads GAGVSQSPRYKVAKRGQDVALRCDPISGHVSLFWYQQALGQGPEFLTYFQNEAQLDKSGLPSDRFFAERPEGSVSTLKIQRTQQEDSAVYLCASSLLTGTLLNTEAFFGQGTRLTVV.

In this sample, this clonotype turned up a few times. This chain uses TRBV27 with TRBJ2-6; D gene unclear. In germline, CDR1 is MNHEY, CDR2 SMNVEV (reference sequence). The CDR3 spans 13 residues. V was clipped by 5 bases and J by 0 bases, with 2 bases between them. Written as DNA, the CDR3 is TGTGCCAGCAGTCTCTCTGGGGCCAACGTCCTGACTTTC. Protein: CASSLSGANVLTF.

This clonotype was picked up a small number of times. CDR3 sequence (DNA): TGTGCCAGCACCCTAGCGGGAGATGAGCAGTTCTTC. Its translation is CASTLAGDEQFF. This chain uses TRBV28 with TRBJ2-1; 10 positions match TRBD2. CDR1 MDHEN and CDR2 SYDVKM come from the germline V gene. J gave up 8 bases and V 7 bases, and 2 bases lay outside the gene matches. CDR3 length equals 12 residues.

The chain couples TRBV5-1 to TRBJ1-6, with 7 bases aligning to TRBD1. In germline, CDR1 is SGHRS, CDR2 YFSETQ. The junction had 5 bases not matched to a gene; V was cut back by 2 bases and J by 6 bases. There are 15 residues in the CDR3. This CDR3 is CASSFGQGGNSPLHF. The DNA of the CDR3 is TGCGCCAGCAGCTTCGGTCAGGGGGGTAATTCACCCCTCCACTTT. The variable domain in full, completed from reference TRBV5-1 and TRBJ1-6, reads KAGVTQTPRYLIKTRGQQVTLSCSPISGHRSVSWYQQTPGQGLQFLFEYFSETQRNKGNFPGRFSGRQFSNSRSEMNVSTLELGDSALYLCASSFGQGGNSPLHFGNGTRLTVT.

This clonotype has a handful of counts. The V call is TRBV6-1, the J call TRBJ1-5; a possible D gene is TRBD1 (5 bases). Trimming took 0 bases from V and 7 from J, leaving 16 bases between them. Germline lookup yields CDR1 MNHNS and CDR2 SASEGT. CDR3 length equals 16 residues. CDR3 amino acids: CASSEAGRAPKQPQHF. CDR3 in DNA: TGTGCCAGCAGTGAAGCGGGCAGGGCCCCTAAACAGCCCCAGCATTTT.

This clonotype was observed a handful of times. The chain carries TRBV24-1 and TRBJ2-7; the match to TRBD2 covers 7 bases. The germline V gene encodes CDR1 KGHDR and CDR2 SFDVKD. CDR3 size: 15 residues. The V segment lost 5 bases and the J segment 3 bases; nucleotides outside the gene matches: 9. CDR3 nucleotides: TGTGCCACCAGTGGGGGGGGAGCGGGATTCTACGAGCAGTACTTC. Translation gives CATSGGGAGFYEQYF.

The CDR3 spells CASSLTPGMMYEQYF. DNA of the CDR3: TGTGCCAGCAGCTTAACCCCGGGGATGATGTACGAGCAGTACTTC. V and J are TRBV7-3 and TRBJ2-7; tentatively, D is TRBD2 (5 bases). Germline-derived CDR1 and CDR2 are SGHTA and FQGTGA. The CDR3 runs to 15 residues. Trimming removed 0 bases from V and 4 bases from J, with 13 bases in between. Complete variable domain (other parts from reference TRBV7-3 and TRBJ2-7): GAGVSQTPSNKVTEKGKYVELRCDPISGHTALYWYRQSLGQGPEFLIYFQGTGAADDSGLPNDRFFAVRPEGSVSTLKIQRTERGDSAVYLCASSLTPGMMYEQYFGPGTRLTVT.

The chain combines TRBV6-2 or TRBV6-3 with TRBJ2-7; no clear D gene. The CDR3 is made up of 13 amino acids. V was trimmed by 4 bases and J by 5 bases, leaving 12 bases between them. CDR1 MNHEY and CDR2 SVGEGT come from the germline V gene. The CDR3 coding sequence is TGTGCCAGCAGTTTCCCTCCTGCCCACGAGCAGTACTTC. Translated, it gives CASSFPPAHEQYF.

This chain joins TRBV5-1 and TRBJ2-3; D might be TRBD1 (5 bases). The V and J ends lost 4 bases and 0 bases respectively, with 12 bases between them. CDR1 and CDR2 from the germline V gene are SGHRS and YFSETQ. The CDR3 runs 15 residues. This chain's CDR3 is CASSATVSSTDTQYF. CDR3 in DNA: TGCGCCAGCAGCGCGACAGTATCTAGCACAGATACGCAGTATTTT.

In its sample, this clonotype is medium-sized. CDR3 loop: CASSLGGPAGGTGELFF. For the CDR3, the DNA is TGTGCCAGCAGCCTAGGGGGCCCAGCGGGAGGGACCGGGGAGCTGTTTTTT. The chain couples TRBV7-3 to TRBJ2-2; TRBD2 matches 10 bases. There are 17 residues in the CDR3. Germline lookup yields CDR1 SGHTA and CDR2 FQGTGA. The junction had 11 bases not matched to a gene; V was cut back by 5 bases and J by 5 bases.

This chain joins TRBV2 and TRBJ2-7, with D tentatively TRBD1 (5 bases). Deletions cut 0 bases from V and 3 bases from J, with 9 bases between. CDR3 length: 14 residues. The germline gives CDR1 SNHLY, CDR2 FYNNEI. The DNA of the CDR3 is TGTGCCAGCAGTGAAGCTGCACAGGTCTACGAGCAGTACTTC. It is translated as CASSEAAQVYEQYF.

The genes are TRBV20-1 and TRBJ2-1, with 9 bases matching TRBD2. The junction had 4 bases not matched to a gene; V was cut back by 2 bases and J by 2 bases. Germline assignment: CDR1 DFQATT and CDR2 SNEGSKA (reference sequence). This CDR3 spans 15 amino acids. CDR3 sequence reads: CSARTAGGPYNEQFF. CDR3 sequence (DNA): TGCAGTGCTAGAACCGCGGGGGGGCCCTACAATGAGCAGTTCTTC.

This clonotype was seen a few times. This chain connects TRBV2 to TRBJ2-7; D perhaps matches TRBD2 (6 bases). This CDR3 spans 11 amino acids. The V gene lost 6 bases and the J gene lost 3 bases, with 6 bases spanning the gap. Germline V gene lookup returns CDR1 SNHLY and CDR2 FYNNEI. CDR3 in amino acids: CASRDYYEQYF. The CDR3 coding sequence is TGTGCCAGCAGGGACTACTACGAGCAGTACTTC. Variable domain in full (rest from reference TRBV2 and TRBJ2-7): EPEVTQTPSHQVTQMGQEVILRCVPISNHLYFYWYRQILGQKVEFLVSFYNNEISEKSEIFDDQFSVERPDGSNFTLKIRSTKLEDSAMYFCASRDYYEQYFGPGTRLTVT.

This clonotype was observed once. The rearrangement joins TRBV2 to TRBJ2-7; TRBD1 is a possible D gene (6 bases). CDR1 and CDR2 (germline): SNHLY, FYNNEI. V lost 4 bases and J lost 8, with 21 bases in between. The CDR3 extends over 15 amino acids. This CDR3 reads CASSGGQFASGKQYF. Written as DNA, the CDR3 is TGTGCCAGCAGTGGCGGACAGTTTGCTTCGGGGAAGCAGTACTTC.

This rearrangement joins TRBV20-1 to TRBJ1-4, with 8 bases fitting TRBD1. The germline V gene encodes CDR1 DFQATT and CDR2 SNEGSKA (reference sequence). J gave up 10 bases and V 6 bases, and 7 bases lay outside the gene matches. The CDR3 is 12 residues long. The CDR3 coding sequence is TGCAGTGCCCCGGACAGGGCCGGAAAACTGTTTTTT. Protein: CSAPDRAGKLFF.

The rearrangement joins TRBV5-1 to TRBJ1-3; a possible D gene is TRBD1 (5 bases). V shed 4 bases and J shed 2 bases, with 10 bases lying between them. The CDR3 runs to 14 residues. CDR1 SGHRS and CDR2 YFSETQ come from the germline V gene. CDR3 sequence (DNA): TGCGCCAGCAGCACGGGGGGGACTGGAAACACCATATATTTT. Protein: CASSTGGTGNTIYF.

This chain joins TRBV28 and TRBJ2-5; 7 positions agree with TRBD1. V was clipped by 5 bases and J by 3 bases; unmatched bases: 6. Germline V gene data show CDR1 as MDHEN and CDR2 as SYDVKM. CDR3 length equals 14 residues. The CDR3 protein is CASSTRDRKETQYF. The CDR3 DNA follows: TGTGCCAGCAGTACACGGGACAGAAAAGAGACCCAGTACTTC.

The chain is built from TRBV5-1 and TRBJ2-5; D uncertain. Per the germline V gene, CDR1 is SGHRS and CDR2 is YFSETQ. The V and J ends lost 0 bases and 4 bases respectively, with 4 bases between them. CDR3 length equals 12 residues. The CDR3 DNA reads TGCGCCAGCAGCTTGGCCGGAGAGACCCAGTACTTC. Translated, it gives CASSLAGETQYF.

This chain links TRBV24-1 with TRBJ2-1; possible D gene TRBD2, 5 bases. Germline CDR1 and CDR2: KGHDR and SFDVKD. V shed 2 bases and J shed 0 bases, with 16 bases lying between them. This CDR3 comprises 18 residues. This chain's CDR3 is CATSDSGVGKSSYNEQFF. For the CDR3, the DNA is TGTGCCACCAGTGATTCCGGGGTGGGGAAGAGCTCCTACAATGAGCAGTTCTTC.

This clonotype was counted between two and nine times. The chain carries TRBV6-1 and TRBJ1-5; TRBD1 matches 8 bases. V gave up 6 bases and J gave up 7 bases; unmatched junction bases: 8. Germline CDR1 and CDR2: MNHNS and SASEGT. CDR3 size: 14 residues. CDR3 protein: CASRNTGGWQPQHF. CDR3 coding DNA: TGTGCCAGCAGAAACACAGGGGGTTGGCAGCCCCAGCATTTT.

This chain links TRBV6-1 with TRBJ2-7; TRBD1 matches 8 bases. Looked up from germline, CDR1 is MNHNS and CDR2 is SASEGT. This CDR3 region has 13 residues. The CDR3 nucleotides read TGTGCGTGCCAGCCTCCAGGGGGCAACGAGCAGTACTTC. This gives the protein CACQPPGGNEQYF.

The V gene is TRBV24-1, the J gene TRBJ1-3, with TRBD1 identical over 8 bases. Per the germline V gene, CDR1 is KGHDR and CDR2 is SFDVKD. V shed 3 bases, J shed 6 bases, and the junction held 6 bases outside the gene matches. The CDR3 sequence is 15 residues long. The CDR3 DNA is TGTGCCACCAGTGATCAAAGGACAGGGTTAAACACCATATATTTT. Its translation: CATSDQRTGLNTIYF.

By frequency in the sample, this clonotype is medium-sized. The genes are TRBV28 and TRBJ1-2; TRBD1 matches at 12 bases. Germline CDR1 is MDHEN and CDR2 is SYDVKM. This CDR3 has 17 residues. Trimming at V came to 6 bases and at J to 7 bases, leaving 15 bases not matched to a gene. The CDR3 region is CASSSGGGQGAVSGYTF. Written as DNA, the CDR3 is TGTGCCAGCAGCTCAGGGGGGGGACAGGGGGCGGTGAGTGGCTACACCTTC.

This clonotype was observed a few times. The chain has TRBV4-2 and TRBJ2-5, with 13 positions matching TRBD2. With 3 bases clipped from V and 2 bases from J, the junction kept 3 bases outside the gene matches. The CDR3 extends over 16 amino acids. CDR1 is LGHNA and CDR2 is YNFKEQ in the germline V gene. The DNA for the CDR3 is TGTGCCAGCAGCCAGGGGGGACTAGCGGGGCAAGAGACCCAGTACTTC. Its translation: CASSQGGLAGQETQYF.

The chain links TRBV19 to TRBJ2-5, with D possibly called TRBD1 or TRBD2 (5 bases each). The V gene lost 5 bases and the J gene lost 4 bases, with 14 bases spanning the gap. This CDR3 contains 14 residues. Looked up from germline, CDR1 is LNHDA and CDR2 is SQIVND (reference sequence). CDR3 DNA: TGTGCCAGTAGTGATCAGGGCCGGGGAGAGACCCAGTACTTC. Translated: CASSDQGRGETQYF.

This clonotype was counted a few times. The gene calls are TRBV6-2 or TRBV6-3 and TRBJ2-5, with D tentatively TRBD1 (5 bases). Trimming shortened V by 0 bases and J by 0 bases, and 14 bases separated the two germline ends. CDR1 MNHEY and CDR2 SVGEGT come from the germline V gene. The CDR3 contains 17 residues. DNA for the CDR3: TGTGCCAGCAGTTACTCGTGGTGGCAGGGCTACCAAGAGACCCAGTACTTC. This codes for CASSYSWWQGYQETQYF.

This sequence joins TRBV7-9 and TRBJ1-4, with a weak D call TRBD1 (6 bases). The CDR3 runs 16 residues. Germline-derived CDR1 and CDR2 are SEHNR and FQNEAQ (reference sequence). The V gene lost 4 bases and the J gene lost 8 bases, with 20 bases spanning the gap. For the CDR3, the DNA is TGTGCCAGCAGCTGGCCGGGGGGGGGACAAACCGAAAAACTGTTTTTT. Translating it yields CASSWPGGGQTEKLFF. The full variable domain, in which reference TRBV7-9 and TRBJ1-4 provide the parts outside the CDR3, is DTGVSQNPRHKITKRGQNVTFRCDPISEHNRLYWYRQTLGQGPEFLTYFQNEAQLEKSRLLSDRFSAERPKGSFSTLEIQRTEQGDSAMYLCASSWPGGGQTEKLFFGSGTQLSVL.

By share, this clonotype counts as medium-sized. The chain carries TRBV20-1 and TRBJ2-5; TRBD2 agrees at 9 bases. Losses at the gene ends were 5 bases for V and 4 bases for J; bases not matched to a gene: 11. Germline CDR1 and CDR2: DFQATT and SNEGSKA (reference sequence). CDR3 length: 15 amino acids. The chain's CDR3 is CSALRTSETLETQYF. CDR3 bases: TGCAGTGCTCTTAGGACTAGCGAGACGCTAGAGACCCAGTACTTC.